This T cell receptor (beta chain) was observed in a study of blood T cell repertoires in COVID-19. Study information: From the United States, Italy and Spain came samples of acute and convalescent COVID-19.

Methods used by the authors: Amplification of reference gene primers was used by the study to estimate nucleated cell counts. The data were produced by immunoSEQ multiplex PCR, yet TCRdb's version contains in-frame clones alone and is incomplete. The V and J calls and the clone size are those of that table, but D and trimming were determined from the DNA. The table records 200,000 to 250,000 clones, roughly 76% of them present only once. This clone was counted a single time. V lost 4 bases, J lost 7 bases, and 12 bases lay in between. Germline CDR1 SGHRS, CDR2 YFSETQ. The CDR3 spans 14 residues. The source of this sequence is a woman of 80 years or more with COVID-19, enrolled during active disease. The genes are TRBV5-1 and TRBJ1-6; D might be TRBD1 (5 bases). The sequenced sample was peripheral blood. CDR3 region: CASSGGDLNSPLHF. CDR3 bases: TGCGCCAGCAGCGGGGGGGACTTGAATTCACCCCTCCACTTT.